This T cell receptor (beta chain) emerged from a study of control samples from healthy donors and cancer patients. Generated by immunoSEQ multiplex PCR, the TCRdb table keeps only in-frame clones and is missing some. This sample carries more than 45,000 clones, 93% of them seen once, and the ten largest clones take 20% to 30%. Unmatched junction bases numbered 16, after V lost 9 bases and J lost 0 bases. The CDR3 is made up of 18 amino acids. Germline V lookup: CDR1 SGHTA, CDR2 FQGNSA. This clonotype was sampled from a woman aged 45 to 65 with head and neck cancer. What was sequenced was PBMCs. The chain has TRBV7-2 and TRBJ2-1, with TRBD2 matching over 8 bases. This CDR3 is CASRFSPSGSYSYNEQFF. For the CDR3, the DNA is TGTGCCAGTCGATTCTCCCCCAGCGGGAGTTACTCCTACAATGAGCAGTTCTTC.